Detailed here is one T cell receptor (beta chain). The antigen remains unidentified. The data belong to a study of human T cells and chemical hapten exposure. At the level of the study: While the roughly 25-week study was under way, patients received diphenylcyclopropenone on the scalp every week.

V was clipped by 5 bases and J by 5 bases; unmatched bases: 6. CDR1 and CDR2 (germline): SEHNR, FQNEAQ (reference sequence). The CDR3 has 13 residues. TCRdb reanalysed the RACE reads using MiXCR and keeps one entry per CDR3 protein. The sample yields approximately 100,000 distinct CDR3 sequences, 8% to 10% seen once. Study-wide points: DPC sensitization left the count of TCRs above 1 in 1000 unchanged.

Time point reported: pre-sensitization, week 0. Regarding treatment: therapeutic diphenylcyclopropenone sensitization with weekly scalp DPC. The sample consisted of whole blood, taken in connection with sensitization to the hapten diphenylcyclopropenone (DPC). The V gene is TRBV7-9, the J gene TRBJ2-7; 7 bases are a match to TRBD2. This sequence originates from a woman in her thirties or forties with alopecia areata. Some clones in this sample may be carry-over from other donors' samples. The DNA of the CDR3 is TGTGCCAGCAGCCCCGGCGGGGGAAACGAGCAGTACTTC. This gives the protein CASSPGGGNEQYF. Full variable domain (missing parts from reference TRBV7-9 and TRBJ2-7): DTGVSQNPRHKITKRGQNVTFRCDPISEHNRLYWYRQTLGQGPEFLTYFQNEAQLEKSRLLSDRFSAERPKGSFSTLEIQRTEQGDSAMYLCASSPGGGNEQYFGPGTRLTVT.